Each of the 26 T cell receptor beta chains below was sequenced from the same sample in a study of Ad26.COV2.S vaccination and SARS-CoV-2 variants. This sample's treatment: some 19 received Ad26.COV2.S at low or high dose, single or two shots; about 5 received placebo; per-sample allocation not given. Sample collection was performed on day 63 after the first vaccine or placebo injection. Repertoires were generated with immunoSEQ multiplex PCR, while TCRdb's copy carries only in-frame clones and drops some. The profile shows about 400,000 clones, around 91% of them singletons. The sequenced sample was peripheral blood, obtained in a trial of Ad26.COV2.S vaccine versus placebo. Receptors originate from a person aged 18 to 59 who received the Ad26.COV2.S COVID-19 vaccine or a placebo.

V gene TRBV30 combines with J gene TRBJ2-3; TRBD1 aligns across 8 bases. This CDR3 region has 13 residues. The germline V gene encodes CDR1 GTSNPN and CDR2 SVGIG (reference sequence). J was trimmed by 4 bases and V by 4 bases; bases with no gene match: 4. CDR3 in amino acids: CAWNRGSADTQYF. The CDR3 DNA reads TGTGCCTGGAACAGGGGGTCCGCAGATACGCAGTATTTT.

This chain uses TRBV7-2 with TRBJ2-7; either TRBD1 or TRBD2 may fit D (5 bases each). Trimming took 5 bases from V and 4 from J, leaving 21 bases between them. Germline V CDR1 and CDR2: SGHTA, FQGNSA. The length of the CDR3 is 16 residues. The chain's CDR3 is CASSPAPGGTLYEQYF. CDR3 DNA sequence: TGTGCCAGCAGCCCCGCGCCCGGTGGGACGCTTTACGAGCAGTACTTC.

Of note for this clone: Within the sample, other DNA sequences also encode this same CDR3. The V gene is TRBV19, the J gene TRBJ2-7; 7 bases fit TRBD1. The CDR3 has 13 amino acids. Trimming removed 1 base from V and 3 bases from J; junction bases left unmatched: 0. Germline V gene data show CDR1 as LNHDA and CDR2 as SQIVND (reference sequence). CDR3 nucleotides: TGTGCCAGTAGTATAGGGGACAGCTACGAGCAGTACTTC. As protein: CASSIGDSYEQYF.

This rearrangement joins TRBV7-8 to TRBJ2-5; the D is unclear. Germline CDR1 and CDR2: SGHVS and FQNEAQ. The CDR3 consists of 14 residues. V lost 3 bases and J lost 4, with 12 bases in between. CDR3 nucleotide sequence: TGTGCCAGCAGCTTCAACTCTCGCGGAGAGACCCAGTACTTC. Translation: CASSFNSRGETQYF.

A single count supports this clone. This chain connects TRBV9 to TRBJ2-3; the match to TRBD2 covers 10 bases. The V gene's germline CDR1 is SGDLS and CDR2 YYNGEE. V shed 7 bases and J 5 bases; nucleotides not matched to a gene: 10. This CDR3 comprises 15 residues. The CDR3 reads CASGDTSGDIDTQYF. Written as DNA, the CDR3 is TGTGCCAGCGGAGACACTAGCGGGGATATAGATACGCAGTATTTT.

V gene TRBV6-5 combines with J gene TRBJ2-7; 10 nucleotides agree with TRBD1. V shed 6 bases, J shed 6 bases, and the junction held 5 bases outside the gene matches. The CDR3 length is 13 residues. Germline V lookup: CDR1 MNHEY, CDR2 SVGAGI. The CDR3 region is CASRRQGAIEQYF. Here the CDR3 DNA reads TGTGCCAGCAGGAGACAGGGGGCGATCGAGCAGTACTTC.

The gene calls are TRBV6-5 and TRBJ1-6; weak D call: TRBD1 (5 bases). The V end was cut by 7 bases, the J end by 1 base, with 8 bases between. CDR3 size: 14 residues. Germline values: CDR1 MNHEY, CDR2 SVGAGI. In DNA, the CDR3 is TGTGCCAGCACTAGGGGTTCCTATAATTCACCCCTCCACTTT. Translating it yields CASTRGSYNSPLHF.

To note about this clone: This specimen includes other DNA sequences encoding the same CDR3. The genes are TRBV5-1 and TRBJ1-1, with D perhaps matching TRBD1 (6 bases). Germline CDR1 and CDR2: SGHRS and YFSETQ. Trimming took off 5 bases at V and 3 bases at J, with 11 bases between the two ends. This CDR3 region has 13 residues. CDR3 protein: CASSPTGDTEAFF. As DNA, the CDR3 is TGCGCCAGCAGTCCGACAGGAGACACTGAAGCTTTCTTT.

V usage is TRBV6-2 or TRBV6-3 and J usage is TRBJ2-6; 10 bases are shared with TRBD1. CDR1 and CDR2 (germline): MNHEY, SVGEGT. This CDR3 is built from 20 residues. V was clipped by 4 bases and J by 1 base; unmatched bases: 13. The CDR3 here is CASSSPWGTGERSGANVLTF. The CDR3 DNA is TGTGCCAGCAGTTCCCCTTGGGGGACAGGGGAGAGATCTGGGGCCAACGTCCTGACTTTC.

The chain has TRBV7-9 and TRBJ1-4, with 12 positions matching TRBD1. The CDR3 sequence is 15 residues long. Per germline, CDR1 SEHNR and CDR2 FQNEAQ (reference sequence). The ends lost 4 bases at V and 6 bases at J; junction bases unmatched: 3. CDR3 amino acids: CASSWGTGGDEKLFF. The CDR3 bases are TGTGCCAGCAGCTGGGGGACAGGGGGCGATGAAAAACTGTTTTTT.

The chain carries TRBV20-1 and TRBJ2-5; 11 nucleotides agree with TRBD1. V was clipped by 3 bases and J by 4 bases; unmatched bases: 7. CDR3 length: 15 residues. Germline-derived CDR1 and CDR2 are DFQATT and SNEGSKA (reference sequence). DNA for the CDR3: TGCAGTGCTAGTCCCCGGGACAGGGGGAGAGAGACCCAGTACTTC. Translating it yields CSASPRDRGRETQYF.

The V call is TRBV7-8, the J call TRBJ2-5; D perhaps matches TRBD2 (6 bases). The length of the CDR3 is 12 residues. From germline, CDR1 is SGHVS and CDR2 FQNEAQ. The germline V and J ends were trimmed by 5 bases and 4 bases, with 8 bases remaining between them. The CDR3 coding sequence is TGTGCCAGCAGCCTTAGCGGAGAGACCCAGTACTTC. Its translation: CASSLSGETQYF.

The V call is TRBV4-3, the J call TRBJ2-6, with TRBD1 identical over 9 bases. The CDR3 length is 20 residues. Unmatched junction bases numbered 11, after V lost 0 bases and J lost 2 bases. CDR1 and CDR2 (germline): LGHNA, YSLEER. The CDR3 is CASSQELYRGRGTGANVLTF. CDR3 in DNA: TGCGCCAGCAGCCAAGAGCTATACAGGGGGCGGGGAACTGGGGCCAACGTCCTGACTTTC.

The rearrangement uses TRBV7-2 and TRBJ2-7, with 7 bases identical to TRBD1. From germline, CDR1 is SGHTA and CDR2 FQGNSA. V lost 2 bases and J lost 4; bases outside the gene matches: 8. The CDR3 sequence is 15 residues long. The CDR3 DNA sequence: TGTGCCAGCAGCTTATATGGGACAGATCCGTACGAGCAGTACTTC. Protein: CASSLYGTDPYEQYF.

CDR3 DNA: TGTGCCAGCAGCGGATCCCTAGCGGGAGCGGACCTCCAAGAGACCCAGTACTTC. It is translated as CASSGSLAGADLQETQYF. V is TRBV7-6 and J is TRBJ2-5; 10 bases are a match to TRBD2. Germline CDR1 and CDR2: SGHVS and FNYEAQ. There are 18 residues in the CDR3. V shed 5 bases, J shed 1 base, and the junction held 13 bases outside the gene matches. The full variable domain, in which reference TRBV7-6 and TRBJ2-5 provide the parts outside the CDR3, is GAGVSQSPRYKVTKRGQDVALRCDPISGHVSLYWYRQALGQGPEFLTYFNYEAQQDKSGLPNDRFSAERPEGSISTLTIQRTEQRDSAMYRCASSGSLAGADLQETQYFGPGTRLLVL.

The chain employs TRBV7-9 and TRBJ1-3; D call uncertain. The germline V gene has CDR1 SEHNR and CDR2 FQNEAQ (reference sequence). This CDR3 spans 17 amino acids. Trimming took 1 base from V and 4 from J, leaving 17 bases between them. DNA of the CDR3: TGTGCCAGCAGCTTAGATGAGGGTAGCTTCTACGGAAACACCATATATTTT. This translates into CASSLDEGSFYGNTIYF.

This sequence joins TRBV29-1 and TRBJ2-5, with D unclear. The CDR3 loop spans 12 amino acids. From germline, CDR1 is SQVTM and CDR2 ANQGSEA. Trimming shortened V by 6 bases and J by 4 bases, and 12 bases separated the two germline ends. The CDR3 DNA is TGCAGCGTCGATCGGATCGGAGAGACCCAGTACTTC. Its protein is CSVDRIGETQYF.

In DNA, the CDR3 is TGTGCCAGTAGTATAGATCTCCACGTGGACGGGAAGGTGTACTTC. It translates to CASSIDLHVDGKVYF. The V call is TRBV19, the J call TRBJ2-7, with D possibly being TRBD2 (5 bases). Trimming stripped 0 bases from V and 12 bases from J, with 21 bases between. Germline assignment: CDR1 LNHDA and CDR2 SQIVND (reference sequence). This CDR3 comprises 15 residues.

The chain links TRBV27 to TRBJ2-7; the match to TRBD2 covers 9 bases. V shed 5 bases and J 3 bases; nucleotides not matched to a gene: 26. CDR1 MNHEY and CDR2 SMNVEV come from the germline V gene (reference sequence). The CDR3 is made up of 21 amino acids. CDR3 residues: CASSLRAGASGARPPYYEQYF. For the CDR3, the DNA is TGTGCCAGCAGTCTAAGAGCGGGGGCTAGCGGGGCTCGGCCCCCTTACTACGAGCAGTACTTC.

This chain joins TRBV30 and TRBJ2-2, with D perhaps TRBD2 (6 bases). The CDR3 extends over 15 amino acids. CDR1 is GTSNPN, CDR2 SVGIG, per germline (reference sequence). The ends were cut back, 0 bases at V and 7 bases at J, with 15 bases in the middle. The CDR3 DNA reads TGTGCCTGGAGTGTACTCGGGAGCTACGGCGGGGAGCTGTTTTTT. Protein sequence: CAWSVLGSYGGELFF.

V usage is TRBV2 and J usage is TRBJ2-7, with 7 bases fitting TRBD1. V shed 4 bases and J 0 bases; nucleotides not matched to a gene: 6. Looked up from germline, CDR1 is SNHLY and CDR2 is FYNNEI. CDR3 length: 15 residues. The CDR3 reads CASSGRTGFSYEQYF. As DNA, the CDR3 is TGTGCCAGCAGTGGACGGACAGGATTCTCCTACGAGCAGTACTTC.

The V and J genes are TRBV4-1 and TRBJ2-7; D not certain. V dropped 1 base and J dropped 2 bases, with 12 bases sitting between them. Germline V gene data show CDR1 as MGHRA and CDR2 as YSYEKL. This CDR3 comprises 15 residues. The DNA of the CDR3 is TGCGCCAGCAGCCAAGTATCGGCGACGACCTACGAGCAGTACTTC. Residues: CASSQVSATTYEQYF.

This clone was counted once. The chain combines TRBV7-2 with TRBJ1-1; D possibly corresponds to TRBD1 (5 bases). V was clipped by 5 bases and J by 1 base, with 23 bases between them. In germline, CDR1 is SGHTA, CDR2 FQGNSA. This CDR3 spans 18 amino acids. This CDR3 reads CASSRIRVRLGGNTEAFF. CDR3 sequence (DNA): TGTGCCAGCAGCCGCATACGGGTCCGACTGGGGGGGAACACTGAAGCTTTCTTT. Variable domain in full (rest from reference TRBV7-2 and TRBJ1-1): GAGVSQSPSNKVTEKGKDVELRCDPISGHTALYWYRQSLGQGLEFLIYFQGNSAPDKSGLPSDRFSAERTGGSVSTLTIQRTQQEDSAVYLCASSRIRVRLGGNTEAFFGQGTRLTVV.

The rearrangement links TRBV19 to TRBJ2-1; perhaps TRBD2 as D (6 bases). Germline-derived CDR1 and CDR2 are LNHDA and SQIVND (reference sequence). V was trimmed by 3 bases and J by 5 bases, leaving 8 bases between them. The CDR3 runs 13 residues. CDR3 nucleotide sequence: TGTGCCAGTAGTATGGGGAGGAACAATGAGCAGTTCTTC. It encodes CASSMGRNNEQFF. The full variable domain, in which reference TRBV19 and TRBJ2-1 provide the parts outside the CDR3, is DGGITQSPKYLFRKEGQNVTLSCEQNLNHDAMYWYRQDPGQGLRLIYYSQIVNDFQKGDIAEGYSVSREKKESFPLTVTSAQKNPTAFYLCASSMGRNNEQFFGPGTRLTVL.

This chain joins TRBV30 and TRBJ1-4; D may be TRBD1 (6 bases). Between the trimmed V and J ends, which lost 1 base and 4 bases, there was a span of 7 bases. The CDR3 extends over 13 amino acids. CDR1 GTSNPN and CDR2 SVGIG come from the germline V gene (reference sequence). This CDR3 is CAWSGDNNEKLFF. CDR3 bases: TGTGCCTGGAGTGGGGACAATAATGAAAAACTGTTTTTT.

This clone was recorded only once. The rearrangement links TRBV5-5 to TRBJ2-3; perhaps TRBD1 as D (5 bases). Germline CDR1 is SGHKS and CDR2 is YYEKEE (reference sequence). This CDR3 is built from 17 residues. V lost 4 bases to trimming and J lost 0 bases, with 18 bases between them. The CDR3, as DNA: TGTGCCAGCAGCCCCTCTGGGGCCGGGCGCAGCACAGATACGCAGTATTTT. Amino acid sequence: CASSPSGAGRSTDTQYF. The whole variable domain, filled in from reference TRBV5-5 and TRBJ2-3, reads DAGVTQSPTHLIKTRGQQVTLRCSPISGHKSVSWYQQVLGQGPQFIFQYYEKEERGRGNFPDRFSARQFPNYSSELNVNALLLGDSALYLCASSPSGAGRSTDTQYFGPGTRLTVL.